The source of this T cell receptor beta chain is a study of cytomegalovirus exposure and HLA in healthy donors. Study conclusions and caveats: Presence/absence analyses treated sequencing depth as roughly uniform across donors.

A multiplex PCR was run with 60 Vbeta primers and 13 Jbeta primers. The repertoire was sequenced with immunoSEQ multiplex PCR; TCRdb's copy has only in-frame clones and lacks some. The data hold some 170,000 clones, with less than 80% observed a single time. For this clone: Its antigen is currently unknown.

The clonotype was recovered from a man aged 40-49 years in good health and CMV-seronegative. Sequenced material: PBMCs.

The DNA for the CDR3 is TGTGCCAGCAAGAGGGCCCGGGCCTATGGCTACACCTTC. It specifies CASKRARAYGYTF. The chain uses TRBV6-5 and TRBJ1-2; no definite D call. The germline V gene encodes CDR1 MNHEY and CDR2 SVGAGI. The CDR3 covers 13 residues. V lost 7 bases and J lost 4, with 13 bases in between.